These T cell receptor beta chains were read from a single sample in a study of tumor and adjacent non-tumor tissue in lung cancer. MiXCR was run by TCRdb on the multiplex PCR reads, yielding one entry per CDR3 protein. This sample has over 60,000 distinct CDR3 sequences, with about three quarters found just once. Sequenced: lung tumor tissue. The receptors shown here come from a man between 60 and 75 years old with non-small cell lung cancer. The conserved cysteine and the conserved F or W are not part of the CDR3 here. The order of the fields is V gene, J gene, clone size, CDR3 protein. Some rows mark clone size as missing; the rest say once, few, many or name a class of expanded clone.

>TRBV10-3|TRBJ2-1|NA
TISDSMAGAYNEQF
>TRBV11-3|NA|NA
ASSSGLADNTDTQH
>TRBV6-2/TRBV6-3|TRBJ2-4|NA
VISARDRGRVAKNIQY
>TRBV20-1|TRBJ2-3|NA
SVGRARSTDTQY
>TRBV6-2/TRBV6-3|TRBJ2-1|NA
ISSYSGGGSEQF
>TRBV29-1|TRBJ2-3|many
SGGLAGDTQY
>TRBV5-4|TRBJ2-1|NA
ASSLIAGWPYNEQF
>TRBV14|TRBJ1-1|NA
ASNHYRVAF
>TRBV2|TRBJ2-3|NA
ASSEGDTQY
>TRBV7-9|TRBJ1-4|few
ASSPLRDHATNEKLF
>TRBV20-1|TRBJ2-3|NA
SAQGTGAGDMQY
>TRBV10-3|TRBJ1-5|NA
AISEAGGSQPQH
>TRBV29-1|TRBJ2-1|NA
NVAPDHEQF
>TRBV6-5|TRBJ2-3|NA
ASSYSPGGPATQY
>TRBV12-3/TRBV12-4|TRBJ2-2|NA
ASTFRQKTGELF
>TRBV20-1|TRBJ2-1|NA
SARGLPYIEQF
>TRBV10-3|TRBJ2-1|many
AISESMAGSHNEQF
>TRBV29-1|TRBJ2-7|NA
NVRNDYEQY
>TRBV5-1|TRBJ2-4|NA
ASKDGGSVCDIQY
>TRBV10-2|TRBJ2-2|once
ASTHTGVLS
>TRBV6-5|TRBJ2-1|many
ASSYSWGNNEQF
>TRBV24-1|TRBJ2-5|NA
AISDPGGGPQETQY
>TRBV10-2|TRBJ2-5|many
ASSERMPGLAGAKSQETQY
>TRBV20-1|TRBJ1-5|NA
NVSSGTGHRSQH
>TRBV5-1|TRBJ2-1|NA
ASSPVTSGYEQF
>TRBV10-3|TRBJ2-2|NA
AINAGIGTGELF
>TRBV24-1|TRBJ2-4|few
ATSDSKPQTSAKTKNIQY
>TRBV6-5|TRBJ2-7|NA
ASSYGSGRVYGQY
>TRBV20-1|TRBJ2-3|NA
STRDRPIFTDTQY
>TRBV10-2|TRBJ2-3|many
ASSGLGLAGVLDTQY
>TRBV6-6|TRBJ2-3|NA
SSSYRDDRADTQY
>TRBV20-1|TRBJ2-4|NA
SATLGLAVLTKNIQY
>TRBV11-1|TRBJ1-1|NA
ASSIRVDSEAF
>TRBV20-1|TRBJ1-3|NA
SDSAGAGNTIY
>TRBV29-1|TRBJ2-5|NA
GHAEETQY
>TRBV6-6|TRBJ2-7|once
TGMPGPGVRMQY
>TRBV20-1|TRBJ2-7|NA
SAAATGVLYEQY
>TRBV29-1|TRBJ2-2|NA
SVEGSRYTGELL
>TRBV20-1|TRBJ1-2|many
SASTGIGYGYT
>TRBV28|TRBJ1-3|many
ASIPGQTSGNTIY
>TRBV20-1|TRBJ2-2|NA
SARIGAANTGDLF
>TRBV12-3/TRBV12-4|TRBJ2-5|NA
ASSSSKNQY
>TRBV6-1|TRBJ2-6|NA
ASRPQAGGNLLT
>TRBV12-3/TRBV12-4|TRBJ1-5|NA
ASSRDRDNQPQH
>TRBV5-1|TRBJ2-7|NA
ASSLGAQGAAYDQY
>TRBV11-2|TRBJ2-3|NA
ASSSGLAGVYTQY
>TRBV6-5|NA|NA
ASGPGGNQPQY
>TRBV29-1|TRBJ1-1|few
SVGYWGALSTEAF
>TRBV20-1|TRBJ2-7|NA
SARDRPEKQY
>TRBV11-2|TRBJ2-5|NA
ASSLAAGGARVQETQY